This T cell receptor (beta chain) was identified in a study of T-cell reconstitution after alpha-beta-depleted transplantation in children. Germline V gene sequence: CDR1 MDHEN, CDR2 SYDVKM. The CDR3 consists of 15 residues. The germline V and J ends were trimmed by 5 bases and 1 base, with 14 bases remaining between them. In this sample, this clonotype turned up many times. Molecular barcoding with unique molecular identifiers was used for the TCRbeta library. TCRdb re-called the PCR reads with MiXCR, one entry per CDR3 protein. The sample has over 550,000 distinct CDR3 sequences, roughly a tenth seen once.

The sequences come from PBMCs from the stem cell graft donor, collected from the stem cell graft. This receptor was identified in a human donor who donated a stem cell graft to a child with acute myeloid leukemia. This chain connects TRBV28 to TRBJ2-5; D is unclear. CDR3 region: CASSPRTSRQETQYF. Here the CDR3 DNA reads TGTGCCAGCAGTCCGAGGACCTCCCGCCAAGAGACCCAGTACTTC.